Below are 19 T cell receptor beta chains sequenced from a single sample in a study of CD8+ T cells in alopecia areata. Sequencing templates came from extracted RNA that was reverse transcribed into cDNA. Only in-frame clones appear in the TCRdb table, and some are missing; sequencing was by immunoSEQ multiplex PCR. The table lists 110,000 to 150,000 clones, roughly 64% of them singletons. Source: CD4+ T cells sorted from blood, taken at week 0. The receptors were sampled from a human donor with alopecia areata.

This clone was detected a few times. The chain uses TRBV29-1 and TRBJ1-6; tentatively, D is TRBD1 (5 bases). The CDR3 is 20 amino acids. Germline V lookup: CDR1 SQVTM, CDR2 ANQGSEA. Trimming removed 5 bases at V and 5 bases at J, with 31 bases between. The CDR3 nucleotides are TGCAGCGTTCCCCTAGTCGGGGGACTCCTAGACCCTAAGCATAATTCACCCCTCCACTTT. Its protein is CSVPLVGGLLDPKHNSPLHF. The full variable domain, rest sourced from reference TRBV29-1 and TRBJ1-6, is SAVISQKPSRDICQRGTSLTIQCQVDSQVTMMFWYRQQPGQSLTLIATANQGSEATYESGFVIDKFPISRPNLTFSTLTVSNMSPEDSSIYLCSVPLVGGLLDPKHNSPLHFGNGTRLTVT.

The chain employs TRBV29-1 and TRBJ1-6; D is undetermined. Germline V gene lookup returns CDR1 SQVTM and CDR2 ANQGSEA. The CDR3 extends over 15 amino acids. Between the trimmed V and J ends, which lost 7 bases and 10 bases, there was a span of 23 bases. CDR3 bases: TGCAGCGCTATAAGGAAAGGACCAAGGAACTCACCCCTCCACTTT. This encodes CSAIRKGPRNSPLHF.

The gene calls are TRBV6-5 and TRBJ1-2; 7 bases are a match to TRBD1. The CDR3 runs to 13 residues. Germline V lookup: CDR1 MNHEY, CDR2 SVGAGI. J was trimmed by 2 bases and V by 6 bases; bases with no gene match: 3. CDR3 bases: TGTGCCAGCAGGGGGACAGCAAACTATGGCTACACCTTC. It specifies CASRGTANYGYTF.

The chain recombines TRBV27 with TRBJ1-5; possibly TRBD1 for D (5 bases). With 1 base removed from V and 6 bases from J, the gap between germline ends came to 10 bases. The V gene's germline CDR1 is MNHEY and CDR2 SMNVEV (reference sequence). This CDR3 is built from 14 residues. The CDR3 reads CASSLFGGGQPQHF. The CDR3 DNA follows: TGTGCCAGCAGTTTATTCGGGGGTGGTCAGCCCCAGCATTTT.

The J gene is TRBJ2-3, the V gene TRBV11-2; TRBD2 agrees at 8 bases. CDR3 length: 15 residues. CDR1 and CDR2 from the germline V gene are SGHAT and FQNNGV. Trimming took 4 bases from V and 2 from J; bases not matched to a gene: 5. In DNA, the CDR3 is TGTGCCAGCAGCTCCCGGGGGGGCGTCACAGATACGCAGTATTTT. It is translated as CASSSRGGVTDTQYF.

V usage is TRBV10-3 and J usage is TRBJ2-7, with TRBD2 matching 10 bases. The CDR3 sequence is 14 residues long. Germline V gives CDR1 ENHRY, CDR2 SYGVKD. V shed 2 bases, J shed 6 bases, and the junction held 4 bases outside the gene matches. The CDR3 bases are TGTGCCATCAGTGAGGGGGGACTAGCGCCCGAGCAGTACTTC. Amino acid sequence: CAISEGGLAPEQYF.

The sample holds many counts of this clone. The J gene is TRBJ2-3, the V gene TRBV4-1; no definite D call. V dropped 0 bases and J dropped 6 bases, with 19 bases sitting between them. Germline assignment: CDR1 MGHRA and CDR2 YSYEKL. The CDR3 loop spans 17 amino acids. DNA of the CDR3: TGCGCCAGCAGCCAAGATACAACTCGTGGCGTGATGGATACGCAGTATTTT. As protein: CASSQDTTRGVMDTQYF.

The chain links TRBV21-1 to TRBJ2-7. TRBV21-1 is a recognized pseudogene. This CDR3 has 15 amino acids. This CDR3 reads CASSAPPGTRSSQYF. CDR3 in DNA: TGTGCCAGCAGCGCACCCCCCGGGACGAGATCTTCCCAGTACTTC.

This clone was seen a handful of times. The chain uses TRBV19 and TRBJ2-5, with a tentative D call TRBD2 (6 bases). The CDR3 is 15 residues long. Deletions cut 5 bases from V and 4 bases from J, with 17 bases between. Germline V gene lookup returns CDR1 LNHDA and CDR2 SQIVND (reference sequence). CDR3 in amino acids: CASSPSRDSRETQYF. For the CDR3, the DNA is TGTGCCAGTAGTCCGTCCCGGGACTCTCGAGAGACCCAGTACTTC.

There are a few counts of this clone. The V and J genes are TRBV29-1 and TRBJ2-7; TRBD2 might be the D (6 bases). The V end was cut by 6 bases, the J end by 6 bases, with 15 bases between. The germline CDR1 and CDR2 sequences are SQVTM and ANQGSEA. The CDR3 runs to 12 residues. CDR3 DNA sequence: TGCAGCGTCACGACTCCCGGGGGCGAGCAGTACTTC. Amino acids: CSVTTPGGEQYF.

The V gene is TRBV28, the J gene TRBJ1-2; no definite D call. Germline CDR1 and CDR2: MDHEN and SYDVKM. CDR3 length: 13 amino acids. With 4 bases removed from V and 3 bases from J, the gap between germline ends came to 9 bases. In DNA form, the CDR3 reads TGTGCCAGCAGTTGGACGGCCGACTATGGCTACACCTTC. It specifies CASSWTADYGYTF.

The V gene is TRBV6-1, the J gene TRBJ1-1; the D gene is possibly TRBD1 (6 bases). The germline CDR1 and CDR2 sequences are MNHNS and SASEGT. The CDR3 has 13 residues. Trimming cost V 8 bases and J 5 bases, with 15 bases left between them. DNA of the CDR3: TGTGCCAGCTCGGGGGGGCATATGACTGAAGCTTTCTTT. It is translated as CASSGGHMTEAFF.

The CDR3 region is CASSQVGTVGRFF. The CDR3 nucleotides are TGTGCCAGCAGCCAAGTAGGGACGGTCGGCCGGTTCTTC. The J gene is TRBJ2-1, the V gene TRBV14; D may be TRBD1 or TRBD2 (5 bases each). Germline loops: CDR1 SGHDN, CDR2 FVKESK. The CDR3 contains 13 residues. Trimming removed 1 base at V and 15 bases at J, with 16 bases between.

V and J are TRBV4-2 and TRBJ1-5, with D maybe TRBD1 (5 bases). Between the trimmed V and J ends, which lost 4 bases and 8 bases, there was a span of 9 bases. The CDR3 is made up of 12 amino acids. From germline, CDR1 is LGHNA and CDR2 YNFKEQ. CDR3 loop: CASSLQGEPQHF. The DNA for the CDR3 is TGTGCCAGCAGCCTTCAGGGAGAGCCCCAGCATTTT.

This clone was observed a few times. V gene TRBV27 combines with J gene TRBJ1-2; D gene unclear. This CDR3 spans 13 amino acids. Per germline, CDR1 MNHEY and CDR2 SMNVEV (reference sequence). With 5 bases removed from V and 4 bases from J, the gap between germline ends came to 11 bases. In nucleotides, the CDR3 is TGTGCCAGCAGTCCCGGTTGGGCCTATGGCTACACCTTC. This sequence encodes CASSPGWAYGYTF.

This clone was picked up a small number of times. V gene TRBV7-9 combines with J gene TRBJ2-1; D remains unclear. Trimming took 5 bases from V and 13 from J, leaving 3 bases between them. This CDR3 has 8 amino acids. The germline V gene has CDR1 SEHNR and CDR2 FQNEAQ (reference sequence). This CDR3 is CASSVQFF. The DNA of the CDR3 is TGTGCCAGCAGCGTCCAGTTCTTC.

This chain uses TRBV5-4 with TRBJ2-2; possibly TRBD2 for D (6 bases). V lost 2 bases and J lost 8, with 16 bases in between. Germline loops: CDR1 SGHNT, CDR2 YYREEE (reference sequence). The CDR3 runs 15 residues. In DNA form, the CDR3 reads TGTGCCAGCAGCTTTTCCCCGGGAGCTGAGGGGGAGCTGTTTTTT. This codes for CASSFSPGAEGELFF.

This clone showed up just a few times. The V gene is TRBV27, the J gene TRBJ1-5; unclear D gene. This CDR3 is 14 amino acids long. The ends were cut back, 3 bases at V and 4 bases at J, with 10 bases in the middle. Germline loops: CDR1 MNHEY, CDR2 SMNVEV (reference sequence). CDR3 in amino acids: CASSLGRSNQPQHF. CDR3 coding DNA: TGTGCCAGCAGTTTGGGGAGGTCAAATCAGCCCCAGCATTTT.

Only a few counts were recorded for this clone. The V and J genes are TRBV7-2 and TRBJ2-4, with D tentatively TRBD1 (6 bases). The CDR3 has 13 amino acids. Between the trimmed V and J ends, which lost 2 bases and 12 bases, there was a span of 14 bases. From germline, CDR1 is SGHTA and CDR2 FQGNSA. The CDR3 here is CASSLTGNGPQYF. The DNA for the CDR3 is TGTGCCAGCAGCTTAACAGGGAATGGCCCTCAGTACTTC. The whole variable domain, remainder taken from reference TRBV7-2 and TRBJ2-4, is GAGVSQSPSNKVTEKGKDVELRCDPISGHTALYWYRQSLGQGLEFLIYFQGNSAPDKSGLPSDRFSAERTGGSVSTLTIQRTQQEDSAVYLCASSLTGNGPQYFGAGTRLSVL.